The 2 T cell receptor beta chains presented below share a single source sample, sequenced in a study of OX40 agonist ivuxolimab in advanced cancers. The protocol was immunoSEQ multiplex PCR, while the TCRdb copy is restricted to in-frame clones and leaves out a portion. The sample yields 72,000 or so clones, 70% to 90% seen once. Sequenced here: CD4+ or CD8+ T cells sorted from blood, sampled in a trial of the OX40 agonist ivuxolimab. Source of these receptors: an adult with an advanced solid tumor such as melanoma, head and neck, liver or kidney cancer.

V usage is TRBV14 and J usage is TRBJ1-2; D is ambiguous. The CDR3 sequence is 14 residues long. CDR1 is SGHDN and CDR2 is FVKESK in the germline V gene. Trimming cost V 0 bases and J 2 bases, with 7 bases left between them. DNA of the CDR3: TGTGCCAGCAGCCAAGACATTATCAACTATGGCTACACCTTC. Amino acids: CASSQDIINYGYTF.

The chain links TRBV7-2 to TRBJ1-3, with D tentatively TRBD1 (6 bases). The V gene's germline CDR1 is SGHTA and CDR2 FQGNSA. V was cut by 4 bases and J by 0 bases, with 13 bases left in between. The length of the CDR3 is 16 residues. The DNA of the CDR3 is TGTGCCAGCAGCTCAGCACAGGGCTCCTCTGGAAACACCATATATTTT. It translates to CASSSAQGSSGNTIYF.